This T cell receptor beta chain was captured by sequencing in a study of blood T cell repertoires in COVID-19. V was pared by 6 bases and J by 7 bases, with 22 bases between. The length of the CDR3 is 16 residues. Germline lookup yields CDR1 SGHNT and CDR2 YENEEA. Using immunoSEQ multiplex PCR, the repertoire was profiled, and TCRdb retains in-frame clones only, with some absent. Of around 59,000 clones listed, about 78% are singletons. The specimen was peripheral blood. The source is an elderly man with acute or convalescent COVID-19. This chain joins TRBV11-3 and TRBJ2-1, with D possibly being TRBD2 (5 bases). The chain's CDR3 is CASRNTRRVAGNEQFF. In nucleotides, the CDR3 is TGTGCCAGCAGAAATACCAGGCGGGTGGCGGGTAATGAGCAGTTCTTC.